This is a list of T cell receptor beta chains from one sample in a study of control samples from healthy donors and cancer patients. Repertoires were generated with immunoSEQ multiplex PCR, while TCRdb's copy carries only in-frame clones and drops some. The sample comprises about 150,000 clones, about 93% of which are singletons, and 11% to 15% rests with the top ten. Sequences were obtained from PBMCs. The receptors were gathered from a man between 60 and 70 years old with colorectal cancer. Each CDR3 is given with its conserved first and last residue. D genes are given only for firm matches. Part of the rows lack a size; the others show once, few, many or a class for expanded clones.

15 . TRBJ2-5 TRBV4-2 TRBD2 CASSQPSGGAETQYF TGTGCCAGCAGCCAGCCTAGCGGGGGGGCGGAGACCCAGTACTTC
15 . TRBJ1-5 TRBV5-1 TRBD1 CASSSTGGDADTQHF TGCGCCAGCAGCTCTACAGGGGGCGACGCAGATACGCAGCATTTT
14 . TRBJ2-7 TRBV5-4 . CASSLDGRRGEQYF TGTGCCAGCAGCTTGGACGGCAGAAGAGGGGAGCAGTACTTC
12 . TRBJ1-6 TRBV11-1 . CASSGGLSPLHF TGTGCCAGCAGCGGGGGGCTTTCACCCCTCCACTTT
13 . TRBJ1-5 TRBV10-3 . CAAKGDSNQPQHF TGTGCCGCCAAGGGGGATAGCAATCAGCCCCAGCATTTT
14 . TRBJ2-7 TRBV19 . CASSTGHPTYEQYF TGTGCCAGTAGTACGGGCCATCCCACCTACGAGCAGTACTTC
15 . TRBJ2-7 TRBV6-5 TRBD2 CASSDSGGRFYEQYF TGTGCCAGCAGTGACTCGGGGGGGCGCTTCTACGAGCAGTACTTC
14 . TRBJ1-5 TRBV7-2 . CASSLGPGRQPQHF TGTGCCAGCAGCTTAGGGCCTGGACGTCAGCCCCAGCATTTT
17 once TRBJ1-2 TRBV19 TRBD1 CASFPGTGELGFYGYTF TGTGCCAGTTTTCCTGGGACAGGCGAACTGGGCTTTTATGGCTACACCTTC
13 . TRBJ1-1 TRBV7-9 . CASSPQINTEAFF TGTGCCAGCAGCCCGCAAATCAACACTGAAGCTTTCTTT
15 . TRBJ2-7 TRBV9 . CASSVGPAPNYEQYF TGTGCCAGCAGCGTAGGCCCCGCCCCCAACTACGAGCAGTACTTC
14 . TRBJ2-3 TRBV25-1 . CASSDGRGSDTQYF TGTGCCAGCAGTGATGGTAGGGGATCCGATACGCAGTATTTT
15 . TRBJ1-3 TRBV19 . CASMPDEGKGNTIYF TGTGCCAGTATGCCGGACGAGGGTAAAGGAAACACCATATATTTT
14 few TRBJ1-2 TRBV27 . CASSLTGHVYGYTF TGTGCCAGCAGTTTGACAGGCCACGTCTATGGCTACACCTTC
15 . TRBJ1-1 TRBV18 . CASSPNGGGGTEAFF TGTGCCAGCTCACCAAATGGGGGGGGAGGCACTGAAGCTTTCTTT
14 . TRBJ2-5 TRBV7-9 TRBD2 CASSLEGRGETQYF TGTGCCAGCAGCTTAGAAGGGAGGGGAGAGACCCAGTACTTC
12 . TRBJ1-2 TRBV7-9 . CASSLGPVRNTF TGTGCCAGCAGCTTAGGGCCAGTCCGGAACACCTTC
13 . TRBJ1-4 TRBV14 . CASSQGTLEKLFF TGTGCCAGCAGCCAGGGGACACTCGAAAAACTGTTTTTT
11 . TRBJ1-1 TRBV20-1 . CSASVNTEAFF TGCAGTGCATCAGTGAACACTGAAGCTTTCTTT
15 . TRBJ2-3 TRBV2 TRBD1 CASATTGGQGDTQYF TGTGCCAGCGCGACCACAGGGGGGCAGGGAGATACGCAGTATTTT
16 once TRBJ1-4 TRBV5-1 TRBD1 CASSSTTGSTNEKLFF TGCGCCAGCAGCAGCACGACAGGGTCAACTAATGAAAAACTGTTTTTT
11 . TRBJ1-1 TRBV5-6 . CASSLYHEAFF TGTGCCAGCAGCTTGTACCACGAAGCTTTCTTT
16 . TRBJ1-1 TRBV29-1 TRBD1 CSVVRGQGVGMTEAFF TGCAGCGTTGTGAGGGGACAGGGGGTCGGAATGACTGAAGCTTTCTTT
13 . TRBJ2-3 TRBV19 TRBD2 CASSIGGGDTQYF TGTGCCAGTAGTATAGGGGGGGGAGATACGCAGTATTTT
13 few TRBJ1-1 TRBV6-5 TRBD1 CASILTGGTEAFF TGTGCCAGCATTTTGACAGGGGGCACTGAAGCTTTCTTT
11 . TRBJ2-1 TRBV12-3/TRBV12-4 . CASRNINEQFF TGTGCCAGCAGGAATATCAATGAGCAGTTCTTC
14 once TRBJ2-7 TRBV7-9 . CASSLGANTYEQYF TGTGCCAGCAGCTTGGGGGCAAACACGTACGAGCAGTACTTC
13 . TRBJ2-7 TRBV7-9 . CASSLGQVDEQYF TGTGCCAGCAGCTTAGGTCAGGTAGACGAGCAGTACTTC
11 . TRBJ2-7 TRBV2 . CASSAGYEQYF TGTGCCAGCAGTGCAGGCTACGAGCAGTACTTC
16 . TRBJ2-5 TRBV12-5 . CASGLVLGGAGETQYF TGTGCTAGTGGTTTGGTATTAGGGGGCGCGGGGGAGACCCAGTACTTC
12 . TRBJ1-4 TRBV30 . CAWQGPQEKLFF TGTGCCTGGCAGGGACCGCAAGAAAAACTGTTTTTT
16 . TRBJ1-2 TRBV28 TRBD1 CASSLSGGDPWYGYTF TGTGCCAGCAGTTTATCAGGGGGCGATCCTTGGTATGGCTACACCTTC
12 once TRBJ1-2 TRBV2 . CASSENSYGYTF TGTGCCAGCAGTGAAAATAGCTATGGCTACACCTTC
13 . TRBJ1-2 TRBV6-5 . CASSPLGMEGYTF TGTGCCAGCAGTCCCCTCGGGATGGAGGGCTACACCTTC
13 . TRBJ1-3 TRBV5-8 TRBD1 CASSVDRENTIYF TGTGCCAGCAGCGTGGACAGGGAGAACACCATATATTTT
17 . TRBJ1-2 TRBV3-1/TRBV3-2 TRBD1 CASSLSADREVVHGYTF TGTGCCAGCAGCCTATCTGCCGACAGGGAGGTAGTGCATGGCTACACCTTC
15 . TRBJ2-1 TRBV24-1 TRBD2 CATNSAGGAYNEQFF TGTGCCACCAATAGCGCGGGGGGGGCGTACAATGAGCAGTTCTTC
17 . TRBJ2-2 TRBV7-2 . CASSLRGARENTGELFF TGTGCCAGCAGCTTAAGGGGCGCCAGGGAGAACACCGGGGAGCTGTTTTTT
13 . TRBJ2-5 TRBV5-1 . CASSFTGGETQYF TGCGCCAGCAGCTTTACGGGCGGGGAGACCCAGTACTTC
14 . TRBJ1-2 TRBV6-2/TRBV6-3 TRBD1 CASSYSNRGYGYTF TGTGCCAGCAGTTACTCGAACAGGGGGTATGGCTACACCTTC
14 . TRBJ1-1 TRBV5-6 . CASNYPGGGTEAFF TGTGCCAGCAACTATCCTGGCGGGGGGACTGAAGCTTTCTTT
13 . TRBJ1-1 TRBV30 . CAYGFRRETEAFF TGTGCCTACGGGTTTAGGCGGGAGACTGAAGCTTTCTTT
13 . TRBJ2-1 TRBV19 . CASIPPLGGEQFF TGTGCCAGTATTCCACCCCTAGGGGGTGAGCAGTTCTTC
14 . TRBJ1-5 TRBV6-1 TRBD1 CASSENRGRQPQHF TGTGCCAGCAGTGAAAACAGGGGGCGTCAGCCCCAGCATTTT
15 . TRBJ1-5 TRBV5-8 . CASSLGQGQNQPQHF TGTGCCAGCAGCTTGGGGCAGGGCCAAAATCAGCCCCAGCATTTT
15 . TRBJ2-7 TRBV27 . CASSPTGTSRYEQYF TGTGCCAGCAGTCCCACCGGGACAAGCCGTTACGAGCAGTACTTC
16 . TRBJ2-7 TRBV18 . CASSAQQGSGSYEQYF TGTGCCAGCTCAGCCCAACAGGGTTCTGGCTCCTACGAGCAGTACTTC